The 21 T cell receptor beta chains given below trace back to one sample, sequenced in a study of T-cell memory formation after mild COVID-19. In TCRdb, the 5' RACE reads were re-called with MiXCR into one record per CDR3 protein. The data show about 180,000 distinct CDR3 sequences, roughly 20% seen once. Sequenced sample: PBMCs or a T cell subset sorted from them (not recorded which). The origin of the receptors is a man between 18 and 29 years old who had mild COVID-19 (a few samples of this study predate the infection). Cell type and time point are not known.

This chain uses TRBV5-3 with TRBJ2-7, with D unclear. TRBV5-3 is an ORF, and what it does is uncertain. V lost 4 bases to trimming and J lost 7 bases, with 15 bases between them. The CDR3 runs 13 residues. CDR3 sequence: CARSQGPAREQYV. The CDR3 DNA follows: TGTGCCAGAAGCCAAGGTCCCGCGAGGGAGCAGTACGTC.

The rearrangement uses TRBV5-1 and TRBJ2-7; D perhaps matches TRBD2 (5 bases). The CDR3 is made up of 16 amino acids. V dropped 0 bases and J dropped 1 base, with 14 bases sitting between them. Looked up from germline, CDR1 is SGHRS and CDR2 is YFSETQ. The CDR3 reads CASSLGPGFQSYEQYF. The CDR3 DNA is TGCGCCAGCAGCTTGGGCCCGGGATTCCAATCCTACGAGCAGTACTTC.

This clonotype turned up a few times. The chain carries TRBV25-1 and TRBJ2-5, with D unresolved. Germline V gene lookup returns CDR1 MGHDK and CDR2 SYGVNS. Deletions cut 3 bases from V and 7 bases from J, with 6 bases between. The CDR3 consists of 11 residues. The CDR3 DNA sequence: TGTGCCAGCAGTGATCGTGGGACCCAGTACTTC. It codes for CASSDRGTQYF.

This chain connects TRBV12-3 or TRBV12-4 to TRBJ1-2; TRBD1 matches at 8 bases. The CDR3 contains 13 residues. The junction had 7 bases not matched to a gene; V was cut back by 5 bases and J by 8 bases. CDR3 nucleotides: TGTGCCAGCAGTCGTAGACAGGGGCGCGGCTACACCTTC. Encoded protein: CASSRRQGRGYTF.

The chain employs TRBV28 and TRBJ1-5; D might be TRBD1 (5 bases). In germline, CDR1 is MDHEN, CDR2 SYDVKM. Trimming stripped 6 bases from V and 3 bases from J, with 15 bases between. CDR3 length: 15 amino acids. CDR3 region: CASRAPRVHNQPQHF. The CDR3 DNA reads as TGTGCCAGCAGGGCCCCCAGGGTCCACAATCAGCCCCAGCATTTT.

The chain recombines TRBV18 with TRBJ2-3, with D tentatively TRBD2 (5 bases). The CDR3 covers 14 residues. The V end was cut by 5 bases, the J end by 1 base, with 10 bases between. Germline CDR1 is KGHSH and CDR2 is LQKENI. The CDR3 is CASSEISGTDTQYF. In DNA, the CDR3 is TGTGCCAGCTCAGAGATTAGCGGCACAGATACGCAGTATTTT.

This clonotype was recorded a few times. V usage is TRBV12-3 or TRBV12-4 and J usage is TRBJ2-5; 7 bases fit TRBD1. V was clipped by 8 bases and J by 5 bases; unmatched bases: 8. This CDR3 has 13 residues. The CDR3 protein is CASGRQGGETQYF. The CDR3 bases are TGTGCCAGCGGCAGACAGGGCGGGGAGACCCAGTACTTC.

The chain has TRBV6-4 and TRBJ2-3; 10 bases map to TRBD1. Germline V lookup: CDR1 MRHNA, CDR2 SNTAGT. The CDR3 runs 15 residues. V dropped 0 bases and J dropped 4; count of bases not matched to a gene: 1. In DNA, the CDR3 is TGTGCCAGCAGTGACTCGACAGGGGGCGCAGATACGCAGTATTTT. It yields the protein CASSDSTGGADTQYF.

This clonotype has more than one count but fewer than ten. V is TRBV5-8 and J is TRBJ1-5; D is uncertain. From germline, CDR1 is SGHTS and CDR2 YDEGEE. The V gene lost 7 bases and the J gene lost 2 bases, with 10 bases spanning the gap. The length of the CDR3 is 13 residues. This CDR3 reads CASDIDGNQPQHF. The DNA of the CDR3 is TGTGCCAGCGACATAGACGGCAATCAGCCCCAGCATTTT.

This clonotype turned up a few times. The chain uses TRBV7-2 and TRBJ1-1, with D perhaps matching TRBD1 (5 bases). CDR3 size: 15 residues. V was pared by 1 base and J by 4 bases, with 13 bases between. Germline V gene sequence: CDR1 SGHTA, CDR2 FQGNSA. The CDR3 spells CASSLVAGLGTEAFF. Written as DNA, the CDR3 is TGTGCCAGCAGCTTAGTAGCAGGGCTGGGCACTGAAGCTTTCTTT. The full variable domain, in which reference TRBV7-2 and TRBJ1-1 provide the parts outside the CDR3, is GAGVSQSPSNKVTEKGKDVELRCDPISGHTALYWYRQSLGQGLEFLIYFQGNSAPDKSGLPSDRFSAERTGGSVSTLTIQRTQQEDSAVYLCASSLVAGLGTEAFFGQGTRLTVV.

This clonotype was seen a handful of times. V and J are TRBV3-1 and TRBJ1-1; maybe TRBD1 (5 bases). CDR1 is LGHDT, CDR2 YNNKEL, per germline (reference sequence). Trimming left V 3 bases short and J 3 bases short, with 11 bases between. CDR3 length equals 14 residues. The CDR3 reads CASSQGPLDTEAFF. As DNA, the CDR3 is TGTGCCAGCAGCCAGGGGCCGTTGGACACTGAAGCTTTCTTT. The whole variable domain, filled in from reference TRBV3-1 and TRBJ1-1, reads DTAVSQTPKYLVTQMGNDKSIKCEQNLGHDTMYWYKQDSKKFLKIMFSYNNKELIINETVPNRFSPKSPDKAHLNLHINSLELGDSAVYFCASSQGPLDTEAFFGQGTRLTVV.

V is TRBV6-2 or TRBV6-3 and J is TRBJ1-5; D is unclear. Per germline, CDR1 MNHEY and CDR2 SVGEGT. Trimming shortened V by 6 bases and J by 2 bases, and 20 bases separated the two germline ends. The CDR3 has 17 residues. The CDR3 loop reads CASSPGRRRTGNQPQHF. Here the CDR3 DNA reads TGTGCCAGCAGCCCCGGCCGACGGAGGACTGGCAATCAGCCCCAGCATTTT.

This clonotype occurred a few times. The chain combines TRBV24-1 with TRBJ2-3; D may be TRBD1 (5 bases). This CDR3 spans 16 amino acids. V was shortened by 2 bases and J by 1 base, with 12 bases between the two germline ends. Germline CDR1 and CDR2: KGHDR and SFDVKD. The CDR3 DNA reads TGTGCCACCAGTGATTCCGGGCAAGGGGGCACAGATACGCAGTATTTT. This sequence encodes CATSDSGQGGTDTQYF.

DNA for the CDR3: TGCGCCAGCAGCCGGGACAGGGGTCAGAACACCGGGGAGCTGTTTTTT. Its protein is CASSRDRGQNTGELFF. The V call is TRBV5-1, the J call TRBJ2-2; TRBD1 matches 10 bases. This CDR3 is built from 16 residues. V lost 4 bases to trimming and J lost 1 base; unmatched junction nucleotides: 4. Germline V lookup: CDR1 SGHRS, CDR2 YFSETQ.

The chain has TRBV5-1 and TRBJ2-5; D gene unclear. CDR1 is SGHRS, CDR2 YFSETQ, per germline. This CDR3 has 14 amino acids. Trimming pared 0 bases from V and 1 base from J, leaving 7 bases between. The CDR3 DNA reads TGCGCCAGCAGCTTGGTCGGGTTCCAAGAGACCCAGTACTTC. Its translation: CASSLVGFQETQYF.

This clonotype has ten or more counts. The gene calls are TRBV7-9 and TRBJ1-6; D gene ambiguous. Germline values: CDR1 SEHNR, CDR2 FQNEAQ (reference sequence). The germline V and J ends were trimmed by 5 bases and 3 bases, with 2 bases remaining between them. The CDR3 consists of 12 residues. This CDR3 is CASSDYNSPLHF. In DNA form, the CDR3 reads TGTGCCAGCAGCGACTATAATTCACCCCTCCACTTT. Supplemented by reference TRBV7-9 and TRBJ1-6, the full variable domain reads DTGVSQNPRHKITKRGQNVTFRCDPISEHNRLYWYRQTLGQGPEFLTYFQNEAQLEKSRLLSDRFSAERPKGSFSTLEIQRTEQGDSAMYLCASSDYNSPLHFGNGTRLTVT.

This clonotype was counted between two and nine times. V gene TRBV5-1 combines with J gene TRBJ2-2; D possibly corresponds to TRBD2 (6 bases). V lost 1 base, J lost 5 bases, and 12 bases lay in between. The CDR3 has 15 residues. CDR1 and CDR2 from the germline V gene are SGHRS and YFSETQ. CDR3 in amino acids: CASSLRIAGTGELFF. The CDR3 DNA reads TGCGCCAGCAGCTTGAGAATTGCGGGAACCGGGGAGCTGTTTTTT.

This clonotype was picked up a small number of times. V usage is TRBV10-3 and J usage is TRBJ2-5; unclear D gene. The germline V and J ends were trimmed by 10 bases and 2 bases, with 17 bases remaining between them. This CDR3 has 14 residues. The V gene's germline CDR1 is ENHRY and CDR2 SYGVKD. For the CDR3, the DNA is TGTGCCACCCAATCTCATGAGAAGCAAGAGACCCAGTACTTC. It specifies CATQSHEKQETQYF.

This rearrangement joins TRBV7-8 to TRBJ1-6; D is perhaps TRBD1 (5 bases). Trimming removed 1 base from V and 7 bases from J, with 17 bases in between. The CDR3 is made up of 17 amino acids. The germline gives CDR1 SGHVS, CDR2 FQNEAQ. The CDR3 DNA reads TGTGCCAGCAGCTTAGTTAAGGGGCGCTTAACCAATTCACCCCTCCACTTT. Translating gives CASSLVKGRLTNSPLHF.

This clonotype turned up a few times. The chain combines TRBV27 with TRBJ2-7, with 8 bases lining up with TRBD2. This CDR3 region has 13 residues. V lost 5 bases, J lost 5 bases, and 5 bases stayed unmatched. The germline V gene encodes CDR1 MNHEY and CDR2 SMNVEV (reference sequence). This chain's CDR3 is CASSAELADEQYF. The CDR3 DNA is TGTGCCAGCAGTGCCGAACTAGCGGACGAGCAGTACTTC.

V gene TRBV18 combines with J gene TRBJ2-4, with D hard to call. CDR1 and CDR2 (germline): KGHSH, LQKENI. Between the trimmed V and J ends, which lost 3 bases and 5 bases, there was a span of 17 bases. CDR3 length: 16 residues. CDR3 amino acids: CASSPGTSFYQNIQYF. The CDR3, as DNA: TGTGCCAGCTCACCGGGAACCTCGTTCTACCAAAACATTCAGTACTTC. Variable domain in full (rest from reference TRBV18 and TRBJ2-4): NAGVMQNPRHLVRRRGQEARLRCSPMKGHSHVYWYRQLPEEGLKFMVYLQKENIIDESGMPKERFSAEFPKEGPSILRIQQVVRGDSAAYFCASSPGTSFYQNIQYFGAGTRLSVL.